This T cell receptor (beta chain) was found in a study of blood T cell repertoires in COVID-19. Study at large: Specimens from acute and convalescent COVID-19 originated in the United States, Italy and Spain. T cells, B-cell-depleted T cells, or PBMCs supplied cDNA or gDNA.

Using immunoSEQ multiplex PCR, the repertoire was profiled, and TCRdb retains in-frame clones only, with some absent. The sample lists around 170,000 clones; around 83% were seen once. CDR1 is SGHRS, CDR2 YFSETQ, per germline. Trimming removed 4 bases at V and 1 base at J, with 17 bases between. This CDR3 comprises 16 residues. The chain links TRBV5-1 to TRBJ1-1; tentative D call: TRBD1 (5 bases). Sequenced input: peripheral blood. The TCR was taken from a woman aged 40 to 55 with acute or convalescent COVID-19. The CDR3 nucleotides read TGCGCCAGCAGCATACTATCCACAGGAGCGAACACTGAAGCTTTCTTT. Protein: CASSILSTGANTEAFF.